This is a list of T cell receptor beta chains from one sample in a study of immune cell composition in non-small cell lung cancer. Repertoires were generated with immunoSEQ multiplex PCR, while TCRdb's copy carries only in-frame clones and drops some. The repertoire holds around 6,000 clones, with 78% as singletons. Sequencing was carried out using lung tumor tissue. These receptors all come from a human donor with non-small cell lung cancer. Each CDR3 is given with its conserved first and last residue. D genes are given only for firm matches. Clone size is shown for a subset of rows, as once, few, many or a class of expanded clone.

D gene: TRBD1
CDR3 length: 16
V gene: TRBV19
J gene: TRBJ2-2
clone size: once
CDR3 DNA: TGTGCCAGTAGTCCAAACAGGGGTAGGAGCACCGGGGAGCTGTTTTTT
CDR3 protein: CASSPNRGRSTGELFF

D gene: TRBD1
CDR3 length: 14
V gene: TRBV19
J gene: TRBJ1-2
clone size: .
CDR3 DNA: TGTGCCAGTAGTACCGTATACAGGGGGGATGGCTACACCTTC
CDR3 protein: CASSTVYRGDGYTF

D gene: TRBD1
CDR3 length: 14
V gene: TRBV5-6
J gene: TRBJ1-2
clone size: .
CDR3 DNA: TGTGCCAGCAGCCCGGGACAGAGTAACTATGGCTACACCTTC
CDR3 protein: CASSPGQSNYGYTF

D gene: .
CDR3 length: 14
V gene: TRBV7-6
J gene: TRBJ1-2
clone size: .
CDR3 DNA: TGTGCCAGCAGCTTAGAAAACGGCGACGGGGACTACACCTTC
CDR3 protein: CASSLENGDGDYTF

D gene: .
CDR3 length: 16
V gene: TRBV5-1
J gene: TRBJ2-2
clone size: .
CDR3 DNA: TGCGCCAGCAGCTCGGTCCTCACCACGCACACCGGGGAGCTGTTTTTT
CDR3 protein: CASSSVLTTHTGELFF

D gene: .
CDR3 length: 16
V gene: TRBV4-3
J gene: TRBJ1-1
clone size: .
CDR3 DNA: TGCGCCAGCAGCCAAGAATTTGGCAGCGCTGTCGCTGAAGCTTTCTTT
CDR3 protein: CASSQEFGSAVAEAFF

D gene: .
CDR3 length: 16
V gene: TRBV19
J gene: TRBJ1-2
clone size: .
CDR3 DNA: TGTGCCAGTAGTTTAGAGACTCCCCGGGGAGGATATGGCTACACCTTC
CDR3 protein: CASSLETPRGGYGYTF

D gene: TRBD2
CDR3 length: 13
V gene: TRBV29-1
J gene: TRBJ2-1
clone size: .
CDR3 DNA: TGCAGCGTTGACGGGGGGGGGCTCGATGAGCAGTTCTTC
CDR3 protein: CSVDGGGLDEQFF

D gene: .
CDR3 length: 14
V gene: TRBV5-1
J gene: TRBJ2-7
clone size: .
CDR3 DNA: TGCGCCAGCAGCCATGGACAGCAAACCTACGAGCAGTACTTC
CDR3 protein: CASSHGQQTYEQYF

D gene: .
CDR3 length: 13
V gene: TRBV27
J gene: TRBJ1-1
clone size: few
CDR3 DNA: TGTGCCAGCAGTCCCTCCACCAGGGTATTGGCTTTCTTT
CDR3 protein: CASSPSTRVLAFF

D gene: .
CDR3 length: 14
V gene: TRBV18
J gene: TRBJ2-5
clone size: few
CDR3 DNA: TGTGCCAGCTCACCATCGAGAACCCCAGAGACCCAGTACTTC
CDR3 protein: CASSPSRTPETQYF

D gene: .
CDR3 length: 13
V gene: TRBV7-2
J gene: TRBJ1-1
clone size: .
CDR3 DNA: TGTGCCAGCAGCTTAGGGGGAGGCACTGAAGCTTTCTTT
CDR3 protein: CASSLGGGTEAFF

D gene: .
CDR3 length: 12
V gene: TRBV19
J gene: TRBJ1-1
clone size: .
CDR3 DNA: TGTGCCAGTAGGGAACAGGGCACTGAAGCTTTCTTT
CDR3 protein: CASREQGTEAFF

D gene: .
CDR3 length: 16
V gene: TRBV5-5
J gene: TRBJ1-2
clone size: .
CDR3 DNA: TGTGCCAGCAGCCCAAGGTTTGACCGACTTAACTATGGCTACACCTTC
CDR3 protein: CASSPRFDRLNYGYTF

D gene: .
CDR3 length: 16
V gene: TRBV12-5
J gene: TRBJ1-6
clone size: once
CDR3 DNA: TGTGCTAGTGGGAGCGGGGGGAGTGCCTATAATTCACCCCTCCACTTT
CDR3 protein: CASGSGGSAYNSPLHF

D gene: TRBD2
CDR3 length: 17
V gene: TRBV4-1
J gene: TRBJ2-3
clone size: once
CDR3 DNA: TGCGCCAGCAGCCAAGAAGGCGTGACTAGCGGCGCAGATACGCAGTATTTT
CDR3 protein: CASSQEGVTSGADTQYF

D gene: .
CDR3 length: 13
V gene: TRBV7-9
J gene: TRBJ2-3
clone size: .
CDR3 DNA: TGTGCCAGCAGCCTCGGGATGGAAGATACGCAGTATTTT
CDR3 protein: CASSLGMEDTQYF

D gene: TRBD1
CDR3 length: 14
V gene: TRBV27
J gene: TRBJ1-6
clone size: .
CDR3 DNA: TGTGCCAGCAGTTACATGACAGGGAATTCACCCCTCCACTTT
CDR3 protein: CASSYMTGNSPLHF

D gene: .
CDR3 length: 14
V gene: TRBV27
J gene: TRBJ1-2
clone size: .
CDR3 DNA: TGTGCCAGCAGTCCCCAAACTGGGCTCAATGGCTACACCTTC
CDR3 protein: CASSPQTGLNGYTF

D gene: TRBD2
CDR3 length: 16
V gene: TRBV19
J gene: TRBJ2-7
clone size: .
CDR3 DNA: TGTGCCAGTAGTATTTCTAGCGGGGGCCGGATCTACGAGCAGTACTTC
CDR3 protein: CASSISSGGRIYEQYF

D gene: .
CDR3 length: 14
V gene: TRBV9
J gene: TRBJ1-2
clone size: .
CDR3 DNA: TGTGCCAGCAGCGTAGCCCAAGGAGGCTATGGCTACACCTTC
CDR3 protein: CASSVAQGGYGYTF

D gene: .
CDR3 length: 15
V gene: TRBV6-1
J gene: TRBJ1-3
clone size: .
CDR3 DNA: TGTGCCAGCAGGCGATTACAGGGCTCTGGAAACACCATATATTTT
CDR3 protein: CASRRLQGSGNTIYF

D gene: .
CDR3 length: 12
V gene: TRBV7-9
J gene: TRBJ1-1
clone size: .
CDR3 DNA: TGTGCCAGCAGCTTATACAGTACTGAAGCTTTCTTT
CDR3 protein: CASSLYSTEAFF

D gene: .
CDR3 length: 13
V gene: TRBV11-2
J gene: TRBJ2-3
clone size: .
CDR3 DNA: TGTGCCAGCAGCTTAGGGACAGTGGATACGCAGTATTTT
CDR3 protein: CASSLGTVDTQYF

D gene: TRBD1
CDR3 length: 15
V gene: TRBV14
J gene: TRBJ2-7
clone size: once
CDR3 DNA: TGTGCCAGCAGCCAAGATTATGGGGCAGGGGGTGTTCTGTACTTC
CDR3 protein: CASSQDYGAGGVLYF

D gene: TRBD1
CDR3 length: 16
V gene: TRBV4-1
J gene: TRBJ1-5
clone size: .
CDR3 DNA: TGCGCCAGCAGCCAGGGGGGACAGGGCGGCAATCAGCCCCAGCATTTT
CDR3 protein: CASSQGGQGGNQPQHF

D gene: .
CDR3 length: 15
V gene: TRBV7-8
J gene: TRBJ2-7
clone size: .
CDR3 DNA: TGTGCCAGCAGCTTAGGAGGACTGTATACCTACGAGCAGTACTTC
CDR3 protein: CASSLGGLYTYEQYF

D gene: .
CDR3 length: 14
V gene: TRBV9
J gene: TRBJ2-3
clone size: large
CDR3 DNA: TGTGCCAGCAGCGTAGCTATTAGGGAGGATACGCAGTATTTT
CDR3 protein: CASSVAIREDTQYF

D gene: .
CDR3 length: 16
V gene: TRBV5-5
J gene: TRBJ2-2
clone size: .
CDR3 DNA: TGTGCCAGCAGCCCTGCCAGGGCGCAGGGCACCGGGGAGCTGTTTTTT
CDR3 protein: CASSPARAQGTGELFF

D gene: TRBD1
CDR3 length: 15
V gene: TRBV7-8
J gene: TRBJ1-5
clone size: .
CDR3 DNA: TGTGCCAGCAGCTGGTCCGGGACAGGGGAACAGCCCCAGCATTTT
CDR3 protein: CASSWSGTGEQPQHF

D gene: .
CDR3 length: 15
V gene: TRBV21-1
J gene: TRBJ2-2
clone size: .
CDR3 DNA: TGTGCCAGCAGCAAAGTTAAACAGGGGGCCGGGGAGCTGTTTTTT
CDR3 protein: CASSKVKQGAGELFF

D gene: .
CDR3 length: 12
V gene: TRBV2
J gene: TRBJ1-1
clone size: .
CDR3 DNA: TGTGCCAGCAGTGGAGGGTCCACTGAAGCTTTCTTT
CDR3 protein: CASSGGSTEAFF

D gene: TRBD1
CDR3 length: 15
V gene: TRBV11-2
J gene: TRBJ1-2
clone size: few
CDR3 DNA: TGTGCCAGCAGCGCGAGACAGGGGCCATTCCATGGCTACACCTTC
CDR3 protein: CASSARQGPFHGYTF

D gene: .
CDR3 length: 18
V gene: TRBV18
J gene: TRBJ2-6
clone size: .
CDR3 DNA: TGTGCCAGCTCACCGCAGGACATACAGGTCTCTGGGGCCAACGTCCTGACTTTC
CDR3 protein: CASSPQDIQVSGANVLTF

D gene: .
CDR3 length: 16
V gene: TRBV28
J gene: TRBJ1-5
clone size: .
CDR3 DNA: TGTGCCAGCAGTCCCCGAGGGGGTTATAGCAATCAGCCCCAGCATTTT
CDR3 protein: CASSPRGGYSNQPQHF

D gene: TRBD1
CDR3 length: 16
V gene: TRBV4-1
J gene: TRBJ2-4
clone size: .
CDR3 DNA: TGCGCCAGCAGCCGCCAACAGGGGGCGACAACAGACATTCAGTACTTC
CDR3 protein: CASSRQQGATTDIQYF

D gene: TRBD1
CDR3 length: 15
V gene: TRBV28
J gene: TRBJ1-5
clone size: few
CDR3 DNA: TGTGCCATCTCCACGGGACAGATGAGCAATCAGCCCCAGCATTTT
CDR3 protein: CAISTGQMSNQPQHF

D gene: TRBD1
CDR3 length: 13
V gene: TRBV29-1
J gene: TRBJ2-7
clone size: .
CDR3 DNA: TGCAGCGTCATCTGGACAGGAATCGCCGAGCAGTACTTC
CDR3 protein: CSVIWTGIAEQYF

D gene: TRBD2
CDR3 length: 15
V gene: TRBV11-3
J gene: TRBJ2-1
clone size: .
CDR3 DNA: TGTGCCAGCAGCCCCCGGACTAGCGGGGTCTCTGAGCAGTTCTTC
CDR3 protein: CASSPRTSGVSEQFF

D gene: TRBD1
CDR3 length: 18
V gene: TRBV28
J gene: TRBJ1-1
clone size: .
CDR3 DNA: TGTGCCAGCAGCTCCCTTACCGGGACAGGGCTGGCGAACACTGAAGCTTTCTTT
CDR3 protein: CASSSLTGTGLANTEAFF

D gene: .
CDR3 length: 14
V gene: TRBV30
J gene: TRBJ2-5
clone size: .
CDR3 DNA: TGTGCCTGGAGTGTTGGGCCGGGACAAAAGACCCAGTACTTC
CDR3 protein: CAWSVGPGQKTQYF

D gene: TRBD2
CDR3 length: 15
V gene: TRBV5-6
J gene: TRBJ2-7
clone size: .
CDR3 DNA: TGTGCCAGCAGCTTGGTGACTAGCGGGTGGTACGAGCAGTACTTC
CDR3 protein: CASSLVTSGWYEQYF

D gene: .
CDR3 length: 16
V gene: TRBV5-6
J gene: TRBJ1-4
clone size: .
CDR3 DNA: TGTGCCAGCAGCCCACGCCGGAGTGCAACTAATGAAAAACTGTTTTTT
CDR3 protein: CASSPRRSATNEKLFF

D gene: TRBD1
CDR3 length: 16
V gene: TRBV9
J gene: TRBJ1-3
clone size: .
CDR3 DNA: TGTGCCAGCAGCGCCGGACAGGAGACTTCTGGAAACACCATATATTTT
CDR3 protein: CASSAGQETSGNTIYF

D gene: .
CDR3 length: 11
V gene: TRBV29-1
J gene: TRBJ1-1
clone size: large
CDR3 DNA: TGCAGCCACCTGATAGACACTGAAGCTTTCTTT
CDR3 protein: CSHLIDTEAFF

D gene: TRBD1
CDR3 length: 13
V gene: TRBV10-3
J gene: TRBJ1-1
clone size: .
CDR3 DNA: TGTGCCATCAGTGAGAGACAGGGGACTGAAGCTTTCTTT
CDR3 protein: CAISERQGTEAFF

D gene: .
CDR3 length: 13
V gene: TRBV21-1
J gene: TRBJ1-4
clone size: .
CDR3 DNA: TGTGCCAGCAGTAGACGAGGAAATGAAAAACTGTTTTTT
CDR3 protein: CASSRRGNEKLFF

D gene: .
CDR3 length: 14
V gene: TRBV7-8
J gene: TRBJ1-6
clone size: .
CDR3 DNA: TGTGCCAGCAGCTTAGAGAAGACAACCGCACCCCTCCACTTT
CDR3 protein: CASSLEKTTAPLHF

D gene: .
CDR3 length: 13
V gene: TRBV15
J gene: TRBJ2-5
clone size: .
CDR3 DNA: TGTGCCACCAGCAGAGATCGGGGAAAGACCCAGTACTTC
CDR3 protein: CATSRDRGKTQYF

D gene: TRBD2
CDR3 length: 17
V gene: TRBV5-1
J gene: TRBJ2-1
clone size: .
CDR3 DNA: TGCGCCAGCACCGATACTAGCGGGGGGTTCTCCTACAATGAGCAGTTCTTC
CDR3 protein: CASTDTSGGFSYNEQFF

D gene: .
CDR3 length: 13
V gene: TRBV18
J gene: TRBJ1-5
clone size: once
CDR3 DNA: TGTGCCAGCTCAGAGGGGGTCTATCAGCCCCAGCATTTT
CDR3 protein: CASSEGVYQPQHF

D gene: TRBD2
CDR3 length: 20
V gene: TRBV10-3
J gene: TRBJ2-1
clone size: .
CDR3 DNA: TGTGCCATCAGTGAGTCGATAGGGCTAGCGGGGGGATACTCCTACAATGAGCAGTTCTTC
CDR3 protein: CAISESIGLAGGYSYNEQFF

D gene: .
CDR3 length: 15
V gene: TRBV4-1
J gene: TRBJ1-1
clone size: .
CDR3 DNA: TGCGCCAGCAGGCGGGGTGCGGGTTCGGTCACTGAAGCTTTCTTT
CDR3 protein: CASRRGAGSVTEAFF

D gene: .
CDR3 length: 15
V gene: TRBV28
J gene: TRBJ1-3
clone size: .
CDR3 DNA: TGTGCCAGCTCGAGTGGGGGCCTCTCTGGAAACACCATATATTTT
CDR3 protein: CASSSGGLSGNTIYF

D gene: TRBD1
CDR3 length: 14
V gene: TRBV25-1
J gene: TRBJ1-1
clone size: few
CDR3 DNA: TGTGCCAGCAGTGATTACAGGGGAAACACTGAAGCTTTCTTT
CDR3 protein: CASSDYRGNTEAFF

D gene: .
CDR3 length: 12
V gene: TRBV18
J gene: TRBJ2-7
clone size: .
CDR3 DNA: TGTGCCAGCTCACCGGGGAGGTACGAGCAGTACTTC
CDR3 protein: CASSPGRYEQYF

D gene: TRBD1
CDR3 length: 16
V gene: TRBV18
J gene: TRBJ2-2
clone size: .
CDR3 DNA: TGTGCCAGCTCACTCCTGACAGGGGTCTTCGCCGGGGAGCTGTTTTTT
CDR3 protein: CASSLLTGVFAGELFF

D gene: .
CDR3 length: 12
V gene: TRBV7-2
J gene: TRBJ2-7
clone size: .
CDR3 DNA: TGTGCCAGCAGCCTTAGCGGTTACGAGCAGTACTTC
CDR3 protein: CASSLSGYEQYF

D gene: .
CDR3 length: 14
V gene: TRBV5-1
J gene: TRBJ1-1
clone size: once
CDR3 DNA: TGCGCCAGCAGCATAAACATGGAGGCCACTGAAGCTTTCTTT
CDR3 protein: CASSINMEATEAFF